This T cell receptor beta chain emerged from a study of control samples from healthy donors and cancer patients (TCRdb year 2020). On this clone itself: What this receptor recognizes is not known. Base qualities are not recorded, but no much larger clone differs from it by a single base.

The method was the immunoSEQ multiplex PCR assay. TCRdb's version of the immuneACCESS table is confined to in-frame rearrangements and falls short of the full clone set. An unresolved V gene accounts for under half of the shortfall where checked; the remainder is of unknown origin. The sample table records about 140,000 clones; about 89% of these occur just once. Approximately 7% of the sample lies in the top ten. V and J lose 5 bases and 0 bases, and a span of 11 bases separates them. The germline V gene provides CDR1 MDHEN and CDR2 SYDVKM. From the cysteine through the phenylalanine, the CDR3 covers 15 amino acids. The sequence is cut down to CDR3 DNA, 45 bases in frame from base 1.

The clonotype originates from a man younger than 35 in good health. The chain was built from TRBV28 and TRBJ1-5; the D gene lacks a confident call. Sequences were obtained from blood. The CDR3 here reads CASSPTPDSNQPQHF. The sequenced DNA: TGTGCCAGCAGTCCGACACCAGATAGCAATCAGCCCCAGCATTTT.